This record covers a single T cell receptor beta chain. The antigen remains unidentified. This sample was included in a study of T cell responses to AZD1222 COVID-19 vaccine. The table came from immunoSEQ multiplex PCR; TCRdb's copy has only in-frame clones and leaves some out. The sample lists 95,000 to 150,000 clones; 91% were seen once. Broader study findings: Repertoire samples came only from after the peak T cell response. Dominant at 160-218 and 743-854, vaccine-associated CD4 TCRs also spanned spike. The donor cohort was predominantly white British with a female majority, and clonal diversity may have been underestimated.

Germline CDR1 and CDR2: SNHLY and FYNNEI. The CDR3 loop spans 13 amino acids. Trimming removed 6 bases from V and 7 bases from J; junction bases left unmatched: 8. The chain uses TRBV2 and TRBJ2-7; 8 bases map to TRBD2. The sequence derives from an adult in good health. Sequenced material: peripheral blood, taken on day 0 of AZD1222 vaccination. CDR3 protein: CASRGTRSPEQYF. Here the CDR3 DNA reads TGTGCCAGCAGGGGGACTAGATCCCCGGAGCAGTACTTC.